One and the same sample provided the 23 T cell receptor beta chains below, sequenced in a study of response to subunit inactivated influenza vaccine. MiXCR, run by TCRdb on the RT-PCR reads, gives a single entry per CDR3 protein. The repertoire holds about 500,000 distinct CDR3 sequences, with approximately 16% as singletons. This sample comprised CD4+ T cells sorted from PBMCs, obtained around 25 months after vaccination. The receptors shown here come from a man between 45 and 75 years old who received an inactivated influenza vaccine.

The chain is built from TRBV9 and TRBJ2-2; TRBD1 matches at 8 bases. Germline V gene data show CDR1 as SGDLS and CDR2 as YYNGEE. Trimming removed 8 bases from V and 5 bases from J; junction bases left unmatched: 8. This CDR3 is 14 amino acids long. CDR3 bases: TGTGCCAGTACAACAGGGGGGCGGACCGGGGAGCTGTTTTTT. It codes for CASTTGGRTGELFF.

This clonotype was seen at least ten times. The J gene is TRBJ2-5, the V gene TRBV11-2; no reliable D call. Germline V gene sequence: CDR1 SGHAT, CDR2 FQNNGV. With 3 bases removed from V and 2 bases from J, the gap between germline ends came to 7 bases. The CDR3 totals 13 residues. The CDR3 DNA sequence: TGTGCCAGCAGCTTCGGTTCGCAAGAGACCCAGTACTTC. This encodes CASSFGSQETQYF. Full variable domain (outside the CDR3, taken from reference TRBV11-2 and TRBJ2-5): EAGVAQSPRYKIIEKRQSVAFWCNPISGHATLYWYQQILGQGPKLLIQFQNNGVVDDSQLPKDRFSAERLKGVDSTLKIQPAKLEDSAVYLCASSFGSQETQYFGPGTRLLVL.

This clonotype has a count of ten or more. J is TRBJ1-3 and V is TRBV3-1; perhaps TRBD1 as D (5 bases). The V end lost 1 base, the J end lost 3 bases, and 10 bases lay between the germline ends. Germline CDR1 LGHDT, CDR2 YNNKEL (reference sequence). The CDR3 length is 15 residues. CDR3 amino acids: CASSQGQQIGNTIYF. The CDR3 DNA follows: TGTGCCAGCAGCCAAGGACAGCAAATTGGAAACACCATATATTTT.

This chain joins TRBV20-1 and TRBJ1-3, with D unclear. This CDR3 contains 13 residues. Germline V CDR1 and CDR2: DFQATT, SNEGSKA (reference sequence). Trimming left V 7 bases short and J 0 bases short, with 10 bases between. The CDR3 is CSVPDFSGNTIYF. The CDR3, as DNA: TGCAGTGTACCTGACTTCTCTGGAAACACCATATATTTT.

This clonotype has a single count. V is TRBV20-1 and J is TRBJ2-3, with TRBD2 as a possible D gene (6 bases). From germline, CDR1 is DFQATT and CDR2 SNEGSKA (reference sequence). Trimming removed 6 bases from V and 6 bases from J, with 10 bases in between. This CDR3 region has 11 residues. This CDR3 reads CSAKRGDTQYF. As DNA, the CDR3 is TGCAGTGCAAAACGGGGGGATACGCAGTATTTT.

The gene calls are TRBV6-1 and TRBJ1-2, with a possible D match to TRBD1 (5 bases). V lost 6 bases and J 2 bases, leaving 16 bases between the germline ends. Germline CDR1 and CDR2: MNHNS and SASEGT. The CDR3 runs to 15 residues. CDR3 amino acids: CASRDHLGRNYGYTF. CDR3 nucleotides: TGTGCCAGCAGAGATCATTTGGGGCGCAACTATGGCTACACCTTC.

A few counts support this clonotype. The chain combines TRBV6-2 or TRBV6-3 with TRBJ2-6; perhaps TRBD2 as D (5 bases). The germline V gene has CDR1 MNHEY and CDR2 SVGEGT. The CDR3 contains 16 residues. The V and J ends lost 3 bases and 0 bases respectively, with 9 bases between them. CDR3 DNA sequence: TGTGCCAGCAGTTATTACGGACTCTCTGGGGCCAACGTCCTGACTTTC. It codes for CASSYYGLSGANVLTF.

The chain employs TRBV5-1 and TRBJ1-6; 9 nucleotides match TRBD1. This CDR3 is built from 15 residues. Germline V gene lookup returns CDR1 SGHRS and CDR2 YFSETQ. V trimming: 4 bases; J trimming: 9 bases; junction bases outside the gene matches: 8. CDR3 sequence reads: CASSRTGDFGSPLHF. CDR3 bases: TGCGCCAGCAGCCGGACAGGGGATTTTGGTTCACCCCTCCACTTT.

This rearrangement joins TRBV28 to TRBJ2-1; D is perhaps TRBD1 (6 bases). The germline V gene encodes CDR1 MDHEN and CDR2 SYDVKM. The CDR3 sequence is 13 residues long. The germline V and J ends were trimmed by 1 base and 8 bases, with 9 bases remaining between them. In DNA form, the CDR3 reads TGTGCCAGCAGTTTATACAGGGCGGATGAGCAGTTCTTC. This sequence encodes CASSLYRADEQFF.

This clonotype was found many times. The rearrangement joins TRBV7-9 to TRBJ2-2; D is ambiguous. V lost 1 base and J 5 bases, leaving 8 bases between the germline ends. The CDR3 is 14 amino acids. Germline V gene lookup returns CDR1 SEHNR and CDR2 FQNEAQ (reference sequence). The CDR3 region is CASSLGSKTGELFF. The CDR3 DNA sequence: TGTGCCAGCAGCTTAGGTTCCAAGACCGGGGAGCTGTTTTTT.

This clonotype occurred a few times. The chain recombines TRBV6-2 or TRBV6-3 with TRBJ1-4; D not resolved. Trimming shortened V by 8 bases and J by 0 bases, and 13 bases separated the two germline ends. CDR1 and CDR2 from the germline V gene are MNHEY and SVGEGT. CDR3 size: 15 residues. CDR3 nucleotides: TGTGCCAGCGCGGCGGGCGACGCAACTAATGAAAAACTGTTTTTT. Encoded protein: CASAAGDATNEKLFF.

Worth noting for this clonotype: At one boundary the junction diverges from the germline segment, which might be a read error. CDR3 nucleotides: TGCAACGTTCGGGGCGAGGGAGACAGATCGAACTACGAGCAGTACTTC. It yields the protein CNVRGEGDRSNYEQYF. V is TRBV29-1 and J is TRBJ2-7; D tentatively reads TRBD1 or TRBD2 (5 bases each). CDR1 is SQVTM and CDR2 is ANQGSEA in the germline V gene. This CDR3 comprises 16 residues.

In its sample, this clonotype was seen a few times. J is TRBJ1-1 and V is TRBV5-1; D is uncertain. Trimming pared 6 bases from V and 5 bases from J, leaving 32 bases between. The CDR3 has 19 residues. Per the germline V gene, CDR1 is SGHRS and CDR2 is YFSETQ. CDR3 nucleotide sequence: TGCGCCAGCAATCGGGGTTTGAGGATGGGTGGTTCGGAGGTGACTGAAGCTTTCTTT. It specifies CASNRGLRMGGSEVTEAFF.

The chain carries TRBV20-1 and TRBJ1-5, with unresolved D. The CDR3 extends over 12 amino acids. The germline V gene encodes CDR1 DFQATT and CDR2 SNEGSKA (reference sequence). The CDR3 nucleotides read TGCAAGACGGGCACGGTAAATCAGCCCCAGCATTTT. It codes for CKTGTVNQPQHF.

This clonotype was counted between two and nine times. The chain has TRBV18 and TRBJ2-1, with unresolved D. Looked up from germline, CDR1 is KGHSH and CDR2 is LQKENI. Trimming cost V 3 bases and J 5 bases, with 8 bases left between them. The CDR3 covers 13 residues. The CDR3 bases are TGTGCCAGCTCACCCCGCAGTCACAATGAGCAGTTCTTC. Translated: CASSPRSHNEQFF.

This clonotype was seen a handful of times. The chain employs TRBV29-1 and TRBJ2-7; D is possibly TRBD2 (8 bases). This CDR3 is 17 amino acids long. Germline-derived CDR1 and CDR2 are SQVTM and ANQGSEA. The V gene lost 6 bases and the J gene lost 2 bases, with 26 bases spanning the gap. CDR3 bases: TGCAGCGTGGCCGGACAGGTTGGACTAGCCAGGGCCTACGAGCAGTACTTC. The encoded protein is CSVAGQVGLARAYEQYF.

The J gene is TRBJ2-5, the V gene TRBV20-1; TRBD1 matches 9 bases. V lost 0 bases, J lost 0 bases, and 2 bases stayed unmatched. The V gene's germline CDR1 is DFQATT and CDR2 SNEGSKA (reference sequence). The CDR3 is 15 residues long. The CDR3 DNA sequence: TGCAGTGCTAGAGAACAGGGGGCGAACCAAGAGACCCAGTACTTC. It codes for CSAREQGANQETQYF.

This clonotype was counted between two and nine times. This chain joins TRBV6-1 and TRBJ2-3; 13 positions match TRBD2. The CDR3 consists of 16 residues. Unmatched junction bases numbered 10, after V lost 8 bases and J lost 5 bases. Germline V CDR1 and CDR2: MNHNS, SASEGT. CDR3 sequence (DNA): TGTGCCAGCTACTCAGGGACTAGCGGGATCGGAGATACGCAGTATTTT. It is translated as CASYSGTSGIGDTQYF.

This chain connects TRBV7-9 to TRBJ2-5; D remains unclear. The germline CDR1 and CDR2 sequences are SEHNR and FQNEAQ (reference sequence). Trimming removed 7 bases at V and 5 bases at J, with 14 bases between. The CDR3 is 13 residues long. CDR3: CASTPPTTETQYF. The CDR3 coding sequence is TGTGCCAGCACCCCACCTACGACGGAGACCCAGTACTTC.

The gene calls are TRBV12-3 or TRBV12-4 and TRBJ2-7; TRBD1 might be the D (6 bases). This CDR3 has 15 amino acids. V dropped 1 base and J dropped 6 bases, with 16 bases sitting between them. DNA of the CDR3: TGTGCCAGCAGTTTAGGGATCTCTACAGGGTCCGAGCAGTACTTC. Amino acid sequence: CASSLGISTGSEQYF.

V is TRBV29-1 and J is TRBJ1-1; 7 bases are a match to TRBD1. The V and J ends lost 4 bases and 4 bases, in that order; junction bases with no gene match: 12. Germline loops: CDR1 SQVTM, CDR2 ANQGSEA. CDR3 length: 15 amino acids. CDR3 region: CSVAKTTGAATEAFF. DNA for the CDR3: TGCAGCGTTGCCAAAACCACAGGGGCTGCCACTGAAGCTTTCTTT.

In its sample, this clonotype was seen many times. This chain's CDR3 is CASSFNRNQPQHF. The DNA for the CDR3 is TGTGCCAGCAGTTTTAATCGCAATCAGCCCCAGCATTTT. The J gene is TRBJ1-5, the V gene TRBV28; D is uncertain. This CDR3 spans 13 amino acids. V dropped 3 bases and J dropped 2 bases, with 5 bases sitting between them. CDR1 is MDHEN and CDR2 is SYDVKM in the germline V gene.

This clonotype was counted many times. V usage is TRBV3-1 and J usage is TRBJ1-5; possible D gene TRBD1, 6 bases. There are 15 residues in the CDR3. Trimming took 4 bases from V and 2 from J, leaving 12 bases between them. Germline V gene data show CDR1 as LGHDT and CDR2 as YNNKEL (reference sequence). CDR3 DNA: TGTGCCAGCAGCCCCTCGCAGGGGCGCAATCAGCCCCAGCATTTT. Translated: CASSPSQGRNQPQHF.